One and the same sample provided the 18 T cell receptor beta chains below, sequenced in a study of tumor-infiltrating lymphocytes in localized non-small cell lung cancer. Libraries were prepared by immunoSEQ multiplex PCR; TCRdb keeps only in-frame clonotypes and omits some of them. The sample has about 15,000 clones, approximately 69% seen once; the top ten hold about 5.6%. Sequenced material: lung tumor tissue. The receptors shown here come from a human donor with non-small cell lung cancer.

This clone was seen just once. The chain joins TRBV7-2 to TRBJ1-2; TRBD1 is a possible D gene (5 bases). Germline V gene sequence: CDR1 SGHTA, CDR2 FQGNSA. The ends were cut back, 3 bases at V and 4 bases at J, with 12 bases in the middle. This CDR3 comprises 14 residues. In DNA, the CDR3 is TGTGCCAGCAGCTTCGGCAGGGAGAGCTATGGCTACACCTTC. This codes for CASSFGRESYGYTF.

CDR3 coding DNA: TGCGCCAGCAGCCAAAACATCGGCGGTACTAGCTCCTACAATGAGCAGTTCTTC. Translated, it gives CASSQNIGGTSSYNEQFF. This chain joins TRBV4-1 and TRBJ2-1; D is perhaps TRBD2 (5 bases). V lost 2 bases to trimming and J lost 0 bases, with 17 bases between them. CDR3 length equals 18 residues. The germline CDR1 and CDR2 sequences are MGHRA and YSYEKL.

The chain couples TRBV7-2 to TRBJ2-5; TRBD2 might be the D (5 bases). V was pared by 2 bases and J by 2 bases, with 9 bases between. CDR3 size: 14 residues. From germline, CDR1 is SGHTA and CDR2 FQGNSA. The chain's CDR3 is CASSLSGTQETQYF. CDR3 bases: TGTGCCAGCAGCTTAAGCGGAACTCAAGAGACCCAGTACTTC.

The chain links TRBV7-2 to TRBJ2-5; possible D gene TRBD2, 6 bases. V lost 5 bases, J lost 5 bases, and 15 bases lay in between. Germline values: CDR1 SGHTA, CDR2 FQGNSA. The CDR3 extends over 14 amino acids. In nucleotides, the CDR3 is TGTGCCAGCAGCACCCGGGGGTGGGGGGAGACCCAGTACTTC. Translation: CASSTRGWGETQYF.

This clone is medium-sized (0.01 to 0.1%) in the sample. The chain employs TRBV5-1 and TRBJ2-1; perhaps TRBD1 as D (6 bases). With 0 bases removed from V and 0 bases from J, the gap between germline ends came to 10 bases. The CDR3 sequence is 16 residues long. Germline V gene sequence: CDR1 SGHRS, CDR2 YFSETQ. The CDR3 nucleotides are TGCGCCAGCAGCTTGGAGGCAGGGGCCTCCTACAATGAGCAGTTCTTC. This gives the protein CASSLEAGASYNEQFF.

This clone was observed a handful of times. The J gene is TRBJ2-5, the V gene TRBV19; 9 nucleotides align to TRBD2. CDR1 and CDR2 from the germline V gene are LNHDA and SQIVND (reference sequence). J gave up 2 bases and V 5 bases, and 9 bases lay outside the gene matches. The CDR3 is made up of 16 amino acids. CDR3 DNA sequence: TGTGCCAGTAGTTCGATTAGCGGGAGTAGACAAGAGACCCAGTACTTC. This encodes CASSSISGSRQETQYF. The complete variable domain, with remaining parts taken from reference TRBV19 and TRBJ2-5, reads DGGITQSPKYLFRKEGQNVTLSCEQNLNHDAMYWYRQDPGQGLRLIYYSQIVNDFQKGDIAEGYSVSREKKESFPLTVTSAQKNPTAFYLCASSSISGSRQETQYFGPGTRLLVL.

The chain joins TRBV29-1 to TRBJ1-1, with D unclear. Trimming removed 7 bases at V and 0 bases at J, with 3 bases between. Germline assignment: CDR1 SQVTM and CDR2 ANQGSEA. CDR3 length: 10 residues. Here the CDR3 DNA reads TGCAGCGCCGTGAACACTGAAGCTTTCTTT. It encodes CSAVNTEAFF.

The rearrangement joins TRBV11-3 to TRBJ2-1, with 9 nucleotides matching TRBD2. CDR1 and CDR2 from the germline V gene are SGHNT and YENEEA. After removal of 5 bases from V and 9 bases from J, the junction contained 14 bases not matched to a gene. This CDR3 has 16 amino acids. CDR3 sequence reads: CASSRDGGTSPGEQFF. The CDR3 DNA sequence: TGTGCCAGCAGCCGGGACGGTGGGACTAGCCCCGGTGAGCAGTTCTTC. Variable domain in full (rest from reference TRBV11-3 and TRBJ2-1): EAGVVQSPRYKIIEKKQPVAFWCNPISGHNTLYWYLQNLGQGPELLIRYENEEAVDDSQLPKDRFSAERLKGVDSTLKIQPAELGDSAVYLCASSRDGGTSPGEQFFGPGTRLTVL.

The V and J genes are TRBV2 and TRBJ2-1; D possibly uses TRBD1 or TRBD2 (6 bases each). The length of the CDR3 is 14 residues. CDR1 is SNHLY and CDR2 is FYNNEI in the germline V gene. V was pared by 7 bases and J by 12 bases, with 22 bases between. The CDR3 nucleotides read TGTGCCAGCAAGCCCAGCGGAGGGGGGATGGGGCAGTTCTTC. This sequence encodes CASKPSGGGMGQFF.

The chain couples TRBV20-1 to TRBJ1-2; D uncertain. Germline CDR1 and CDR2: DFQATT and SNEGSKA (reference sequence). CDR3 length equals 9 residues. V was pared by 6 bases and J by 8 bases, with 7 bases between. The CDR3 loop is CSALGGYTF. CDR3 nucleotides: TGCAGTGCACTGGGAGGCTACACCTTC.

The chain couples TRBV6-6 to TRBJ2-7; possibly TRBD2 for D (7 bases). The CDR3 loop spans 14 amino acids. V lost 6 bases and J 3 bases, leaving 15 bases between the germline ends. CDR1 and CDR2 (germline): MNHNY, SVGAGI (reference sequence). The CDR3 DNA follows: TGTGCCAGCAGCCTAAGGGGGGGAGGCTACGAGCAGTACTTC. This encodes CASSLRGGGYEQYF.

This clone was detected only a few times. The chain links TRBV27 to TRBJ1-2; D call uncertain. The V gene lost 1 base and the J gene lost 4 bases, with 13 bases spanning the gap. The CDR3 has 15 residues. CDR1 is MNHEY and CDR2 is SMNVEV in the germline V gene (reference sequence). This CDR3 reads CASSLYPKGPYGYTF. CDR3 nucleotides: TGTGCCAGCAGTTTATATCCAAAAGGCCCCTATGGCTACACCTTC.

This clone is a singleton in its sample. The chain joins TRBV5-1 to TRBJ1-3, with TRBD1 identical over 7 bases. V was pared by 2 bases and J by 1 base, with 3 bases of the junction left unmatched. The CDR3 length is 15 residues. Germline V lookup: CDR1 SGHRS, CDR2 YFSETQ. CDR3 sequence: CASSFSGGSGNTIYF. The CDR3 DNA sequence: TGCGCCAGCAGCTTCTCAGGGGGATCTGGAAACACCATATATTTT. Full variable domain (remainder filled in from reference TRBV5-1 and TRBJ1-3): KAGVTQTPRYLIKTRGQQVTLSCSPISGHRSVSWYQQTPGQGLQFLFEYFSETQRNKGNFPGRFSGRQFSNSRSEMNVSTLELGDSALYLCASSFSGGSGNTIYFGEGSWLTVV.

This clone was detected a few times. The rearrangement joins TRBV6-1 to TRBJ2-2; 14 bases fit TRBD2. V was clipped by 3 bases and J by 6 bases; unmatched bases: 3. The V gene's germline CDR1 is MNHNS and CDR2 SASEGT. CDR3 size: 16 residues. CDR3 loop: CASSDGTSGRPGELFF. The DNA of the CDR3 is TGTGCCAGCAGTGATGGGACTAGCGGGAGACCCGGGGAGCTGTTTTTT.

The rearrangement uses TRBV19 and TRBJ2-2, with 11 bases identical to TRBD2. Germline values: CDR1 LNHDA, CDR2 SQIVND (reference sequence). Losses at the gene ends were 6 bases for V and 4 bases for J; bases not matched to a gene: 4. The CDR3 sequence is 15 residues long. CDR3 sequence (DNA): TGTGCCAGTAGAGAACTAGCGGGAGTCACCGGGGAGCTGTTTTTT. This sequence encodes CASRELAGVTGELFF.

The chain joins TRBV29-1 to TRBJ2-7; D is possibly TRBD2 (6 bases). Trimming cost V 5 bases and J 6 bases, with 17 bases left between them. Germline V lookup: CDR1 SQVTM, CDR2 ANQGSEA. CDR3 length: 13 amino acids. CDR3 bases: TGCAGCGTTACACTAGCATTAAATAGCGAGCAGTACTTC. Its translation is CSVTLALNSEQYF.

This clone was seen a few times. The chain links TRBV4-2 to TRBJ1-5; D is perhaps TRBD1 (6 bases). Germline-derived CDR1 and CDR2 are LGHNA and YNFKEQ. The CDR3 runs to 15 residues. The germline V and J ends were trimmed by 1 base and 4 bases, with 11 bases remaining between them. CDR3 loop: CASSQGRQANQPQHF. In DNA form, the CDR3 reads TGTGCCAGCAGCCAAGGTCGACAGGCAAATCAGCCCCAGCATTTT.

This clone was seen more than once but under ten times. This chain joins TRBV5-8 and TRBJ1-5, with 7 positions matching TRBD1. This CDR3 is built from 14 residues. V trimming: 4 bases; J trimming: 10 bases; junction bases outside the gene matches: 11. The germline CDR1 and CDR2 sequences are SGHTS and YDEGEE. For the CDR3, the DNA is TGTGCCAGCAGCCAGGGGACAGCACGGGGACCCCAGCATTTT. Amino acids: CASSQGTARGPQHF.